The rows below give T cell receptor beta chains drawn from one sample of a study of T cell responses to AZD1222 COVID-19 vaccine. TCRdb's copy holds only in-frame clones and misses some; the assay was immunoSEQ multiplex PCR. Of about 120,000 clones detected, 70% to 90% appear once; the ten largest clones hold roughly 3%. The specimen comprised peripheral blood, sampled on day 0 of AZD1222 vaccination. The receptors stem from an adult in good health. CDR3s include the opening cysteine and the closing phenylalanine or tryptophan. The order of the fields is V gene, J gene, CDR3 length, clone size, CDR3 protein. A clone size is listed for some rows: how often the clone was seen (once, few, many), or a class if it is expanded.

v_call: TRBV30
j_call: TRBJ1-4
cdr3_length: 12
clone_size: NA
cdr3_aa: CAWRGVNEKLFF

v_call: TRBV9
j_call: TRBJ1-4
cdr3_length: 14
clone_size: NA
cdr3_aa: CASSTAGGGEKLFF

v_call: TRBV27
j_call: TRBJ2-7
cdr3_length: 15
clone_size: NA
cdr3_aa: CASSWRDGSSYEQYF

v_call: TRBV28
j_call: TRBJ1-3
cdr3_length: 17
clone_size: NA
cdr3_aa: CASTWGQGPKSGNTIYF

v_call: TRBV19
j_call: TRBJ2-1
cdr3_length: 15
clone_size: NA
cdr3_aa: CASSSGQDWSNEQFF

v_call: TRBV7-6
j_call: TRBJ2-2
cdr3_length: 14
clone_size: NA
cdr3_aa: CASSLEVRAGELFF

v_call: TRBV3-1/TRBV3-2
j_call: TRBJ1-2
cdr3_length: 15
clone_size: NA
cdr3_aa: CASSHLTGSNYGYTF

v_call: TRBV6-4
j_call: TRBJ1-1
cdr3_length: 14
clone_size: NA
cdr3_aa: CASRTDRAGTEAFF

v_call: TRBV5-1
j_call: TRBJ1-1
cdr3_length: 16
clone_size: NA
cdr3_aa: CASSTGDSRANTEAFF

v_call: TRBV19
j_call: TRBJ1-5
cdr3_length: 15
clone_size: NA
cdr3_aa: CASSMMAQGAQPQHF

v_call: TRBV4-1
j_call: TRBJ2-3
cdr3_length: 18
clone_size: NA
cdr3_aa: CASSPGLAGLVSTDTQYF

v_call: TRBV19
j_call: TRBJ1-3
cdr3_length: 14
clone_size: NA
cdr3_aa: CASSRVEAGNTIYF

v_call: TRBV7-8
j_call: TRBJ1-1
cdr3_length: 16
clone_size: NA
cdr3_aa: CASSSSWGGENTEAFF

v_call: TRBV6-1
j_call: TRBJ1-6
cdr3_length: 13
clone_size: NA
cdr3_aa: CASSTRPNSPLHF

v_call: TRBV7-9
j_call: TRBJ2-5
cdr3_length: 14
clone_size: NA
cdr3_aa: CASSSQGRQETQYF

v_call: TRBV7-9
j_call: TRBJ1-1
cdr3_length: 16
clone_size: NA
cdr3_aa: CASSSLSTQTNTEAFF

v_call: TRBV7-2
j_call: TRBJ1-4
cdr3_length: 15
clone_size: NA
cdr3_aa: CASSEQGRVGEKLFF

v_call: TRBV5-1
j_call: TRBJ2-1
cdr3_length: 16
clone_size: NA
cdr3_aa: CASSLARTGQGNEQFF

v_call: TRBV5-8
j_call: TRBJ1-5
cdr3_length: 15
clone_size: NA
cdr3_aa: CASSRNRGSNQPQHF

v_call: TRBV28
j_call: TRBJ1-4
cdr3_length: 15
clone_size: NA
cdr3_aa: CASSLIRDAGEKLFF

v_call: TRBV18
j_call: TRBJ1-5
cdr3_length: 15
clone_size: NA
cdr3_aa: CASSRAGGSNQPQHF

v_call: TRBV21-1
j_call: TRBJ2-7
cdr3_length: 19
clone_size: NA
cdr3_aa: CASRVRDSLAGRTLHEQYF

v_call: TRBV30
j_call: TRBJ1-2
cdr3_length: 14
clone_size: once
cdr3_aa: CAWAEGRVDYGYTF

v_call: TRBV7-2
j_call: TRBJ2-3
cdr3_length: 14
clone_size: once
cdr3_aa: CASSLDAGTDTQYF

v_call: TRBV11-3
j_call: TRBJ1-1
cdr3_length: 13
clone_size: NA
cdr3_aa: CASSFNRGTEAFF

v_call: TRBV7-9
j_call: TRBJ2-1
cdr3_length: 13
clone_size: NA
cdr3_aa: CASSPFSYNEQFF

v_call: TRBV20-1
j_call: TRBJ1-2
cdr3_length: 11
clone_size: few
cdr3_aa: CSARWVGGSTF